This T cell receptor (beta chain) was identified in a study of shared clonotypes between healthy human individuals. Study-level background: CD4 naive and CD4 memory each took three plates per donor, while CD8 naive took two and CD8 memory one. Whole-study results and caveats: Sampling covered nothing but blood. Tissue TCR repertoires likely differ from those found in blood. Among non-shared clonotypes, generation probabilities were lower than among those shared by all four donors.

CD45RO-negative, CCR7-selected cells formed the naive CD8 fraction, which excluded terminally differentiated effector memory CD45RA+ cells. Donors, without exception, were Caucasian adults residing in Nashville, Tennessee. Libraries were prepared by immunoSEQ multiplex PCR; TCRdb keeps only in-frame clonotypes and omits some of them. The sample includes 600,000 or so clones, more than 95% of them seen just once. In regard to this clone: Its antigen is not known.

The CDR3 sequence is 14 residues long. J lost 7 bases, V lost 4 bases, and 6 bases had no gene match. The germline gives CDR1 SGHTA, CDR2 FQGNSA. The chain carries TRBV7-2 and TRBJ2-7, with TRBD2 matching 11 bases. Sequenced: naive CD8+ T cells sorted from blood. This clonotype was obtained from a man aged 25-40 years in good health. The CDR3 spells CASSSLAGVKEQYF. DNA for the CDR3: TGTGCCAGCAGCTCACTAGCGGGAGTTAAAGAGCAGTACTTC.